This T cell receptor beta chain was sequenced during a study of shared clonotypes between healthy human individuals. V was pared by 4 bases and J by 4 bases, with 10 bases between. Germline CDR1 is MNHEY and CDR2 is SVGAGI. This CDR3 has 14 amino acids. Repertoires were generated with immunoSEQ multiplex PCR, while TCRdb's copy carries only in-frame clones and drops some. The sample comprises some 2,100,000 clones, 95% of which are singletons, and more than 0.1% rests with the top ten. The source material was naive CD4+ T cells sorted from blood. Subset specified: CD45RA+ positively selected. The gene calls are TRBV6-5 and TRBJ1-4; D gene uncertain. This sequence originates from a man aged 18 to 29 in good health. This CDR3 reads CASSSNGGNEKLFF. Written as DNA, the CDR3 is TGTGCCAGCAGTTCGAATGGCGGTAATGAAAAACTGTTTTTT.